The entry that follows covers one T cell receptor beta chain sequence. This clonotype was observed a few times. This receptor's antigen is unknown. The input lacks base qualities; no much larger clone sits a single base away. The data belong to a study of identical twins listed by TCRdb under 2016. As for the study more broadly: To test whether fetal clonotypes persist, this study deep-sequenced TCR alpha and beta repertoires from monozygotic twins, from unrelated adults of various ages, and from cord blood. Replicate twin experiments were performed at different times using different library preparation protocols to rule out contamination. What the authors observed across the whole study: Recombination models systematically underestimated out-of-frame TCR alpha sharing in monozygotic twins but agreed with sharing between unrelated individuals. Abundant cord blood beta clonotypes carried fewer insertions; young adult naive repertoires showed a weaker similar trend, while memory repertoires showed none. Because the same donors could not be followed over many years, conclusions were based on cross-sectional statistical analysis. Compared with coincidental sharing between unrelated individuals, an excess of low generation-probability sequences was observed among out-of-frame TCR alpha sequences shared between twins. A weaker excess of twin sharing was found in beta out-of-frame sequences because the signal-to-noise ratio was lowered by fewer shared sequences. Zero-insertion analyses could be partly confounded by invariant T cells such as MAIT and iNKT, although diverse VJ usage argued against such confounding for most clonotypes.

Via the germline V gene, CDR1 is SGDLS and CDR2 YYNGEE. CDR3 length: 14 amino acids, cysteine to phenylalanine. Only the CDR3 DNA is retained, 42 bases long and in frame from the first base. The trim is 2 bases for V and 1 base for J, with a gap of 9 bases between the germline ends. Only healthy Caucasian donors were included. The twin cohort comprised three pairs of female monozygotic twins, all aged roughly 18 to 30 years. CD4+ and CD8+ T cell populations were isolated with positive isolation kits from Invitrogen. The protocol used for the library was 5' RACE. Sequencing was performed on an Illumina HiSeq 2000. A universal primer binding site was added through template switching, and the final cDNA carried a unique molecular identifier so that TCR cDNA molecules could be counted accurately. Specific primers in the conserved constant-segment region were used to synthesize first-strand cDNA for the TCR alpha and beta chains. To control for contamination, each cDNA library was double barcoded with a SMART-Mk sample barcode plus Illumina barcodes. TruSeq adapter sequences along with Illumina sample barcodes were introduced in two successive PCR steps. The Illumina HiSeq platform was used with custom primers to sequence TCR alpha and beta cDNA libraries. Regarding the original processing steps: MiGEC was used to process raw reads and extract unique molecular identifiers, and MiXCR was used to find CDR3 positions. Recombination models were inferred per individual with the repgenHMM and IGoR tools using an EM algorithm. Shared clonotypes were analyzed with the tcR package in R, and sharing was normalized by the product of cloneset sizes. To study raw recombination free of thymic and clonal selection effects, out-of-frame nonproductive sequences were analyzed. TCRdb reran the public reads through fastp at Q25 and MiXCR, keeping productive beta chains. Identical CDR3 proteins give one entry, which carries the most common genes and DNA. The V and J calls, along with clone size, are taken from TCRdb and not from the paper's own processing. In this sample the table shows hundreds of thousands of distinct CDR3 sequences, 9% to 15% of which occur a single time. The ten largest make up roughly 7% of the sample.

The same sample was also studied in work on yellow fever vaccine responses in identical twins. That second publication adds: According to the authors, the vaccine-induced T cell response in identical twins seemed to be partly convergent and partly specific to each individual. In identical twins, the study followed T cell clones that responded to the vaccine with precision.

This TCR was recovered from a woman under 30 in good health. The chain is encoded by TRBV9 joined to TRBJ1-1, and perhaps TRBD1 as D gene, on 5 matching bases. The specimen sequenced was CD8+ T cells sorted from blood. The DNA sequence is given as TGTGCCAGCAGCGTCCGGGGCCCGAACACTGAAGCTTTCTTT. Its product reads: CASSVRGPNTEAFF.